The 22 T cell receptor beta chains reported below all come from one sample, sequenced in a study of cytomegalovirus exposure and HLA in healthy donors. Primers included in the PCR were 60 Vbeta and 13 Jbeta primers. TCRdb's copy holds only in-frame clones and misses some; the assay was immunoSEQ multiplex PCR. This sample has 200,000 to 250,000 clones; over 65% occur once, and the top ten carry around 1.4%. Material for sequencing was PBMCs. The receptors come from a human donor in good health.

The chain combines TRBV11-2 with TRBJ2-5, with unresolved D. V was pared by 8 bases and J by 7 bases, with 14 bases between. The germline gives CDR1 SGHAT, CDR2 FQNNGV. CDR3 size: 12 residues. CDR3 sequence reads: CASQPDNLTQYF. CDR3 DNA sequence: TGTGCCAGCCAGCCCGACAATTTGACCCAGTACTTC.

This clone occurred many times. This sequence joins TRBV10-1 and TRBJ2-7; 8 positions agree with TRBD2. With 3 bases clipped from V and 3 bases from J, the junction kept 4 bases outside the gene matches. In germline, CDR1 is WNHNN, CDR2 SYGVQD (reference sequence). The CDR3 is made up of 14 amino acids. CDR3: CASSERAGGYEQYF. DNA for the CDR3: TGCGCCAGCAGTGAACGCGCGGGAGGCTACGAGCAGTACTTC.

The chain combines TRBV2 with TRBJ2-1; 10 bases align to TRBD2. Germline V gene lookup returns CDR1 SNHLY and CDR2 FYNNEI. The CDR3 sequence is 18 residues long. After removal of 10 bases from V and 0 bases from J, the junction contained 15 bases not matched to a gene. In DNA, the CDR3 is TGTGCCACCATGGGGGGGTGGGCTAGCGGGAGCTCCTACAATGAGCAGTTCTTC. This gives the protein CATMGGWASGSSYNEQFF.

The J gene is TRBJ2-3, the V gene TRBV7-3, with a tentative D call TRBD2 (5 bases). Germline CDR1 and CDR2: SGHTA and FQGTGA. This CDR3 contains 14 residues. The V end was cut by 3 bases, the J end by 0 bases, with 7 bases between. The DNA for the CDR3 is TGTGCCAGCAGCTTCGGCGGGAGCACAGATACGCAGTATTTT. Amino acid sequence: CASSFGGSTDTQYF.

This clone was seen just once. CDR3 coding DNA: TGTGCCAGCAGCTGGCGGGGGGGACTAGCGGGAAAAGAGACCCAGTACTTC. The encoded protein is CASSWRGGLAGKETQYF. J is TRBJ2-5 and V is TRBV7-2, with 13 positions matching TRBD2. The V and J ends lost 4 bases and 3 bases, in that order; junction bases with no gene match: 8. This CDR3 region has 17 residues. Germline assignment: CDR1 SGHTA and CDR2 FQGNSA.

V is TRBV4-2 and J is TRBJ2-1, with 8 bases that match TRBD2. There are 16 residues in the CDR3. From germline, CDR1 is LGHNA and CDR2 YNFKEQ. J was trimmed by 8 bases and V by 0 bases; bases with no gene match: 9. The CDR3 bases are TGTGCCAGCAGCCAAGAAGAGAATAGCGGGAAGGATGAGCAGTTCTTC. It yields the protein CASSQEENSGKDEQFF.

This clone has just a few counts. J is TRBJ2-2 and V is TRBV6-5, with D possibly matching TRBD2 (5 bases). Germline-derived CDR1 and CDR2 are MNHEY and SVGAGI. V gave up 0 bases and J gave up 8 bases, with 10 bases separating them. The CDR3 extends over 14 amino acids. CDR3 sequence (DNA): TGTGCCAGCAGTTACTCGAGCCGGGGAGGGGAGCTGTTTTTT. Amino acids: CASSYSSRGGELFF.

The chain employs TRBV4-2 and TRBJ2-1; a possible D gene is TRBD2 (6 bases). The CDR3 has 19 amino acids. V was pared by 0 bases and J by 5 bases, with 23 bases between. CDR1 is LGHNA and CDR2 is YNFKEQ in the germline V gene. CDR3 residues: CASSQDRWGEQGLDNEQFF. The CDR3 coding sequence is TGTGCCAGCAGCCAAGATCGCTGGGGGGAGCAGGGCTTGGACAATGAGCAGTTCTTC.

The rearrangement joins TRBV7-3 to TRBJ1-5, with 8 positions matching TRBD1. Unmatched junction bases numbered 3, after V lost 9 bases and J lost 2 bases. The CDR3 spans 13 residues. CDR1 SGHTA and CDR2 FQGTGA come from the germline V gene. CDR3 sequence (DNA): TGTGCCAGTGGACAGGGCGGCAATCAGCCCCAGCATTTT. Translation: CASGQGGNQPQHF.

This clone has only one observation. This chain joins TRBV7-9 and TRBJ2-7; TRBD1 aligns across 7 bases. Per the germline V gene, CDR1 is SEHNR and CDR2 is FQNEAQ (reference sequence). V lost 4 bases, J lost 6 bases, and 12 bases stayed unmatched. This CDR3 contains 15 residues. CDR3: CASSSSDRVGIEQYF. The DNA of the CDR3 is TGTGCCAGCAGCTCGTCCGACAGGGTGGGCATCGAGCAGTACTTC.

DNA of the CDR3: TGCGCCAGCAGCCAAGATCAAGGCAGGGGTATTTTCTACGAGCAGTACTTC. Its translation: CASSQDQGRGIFYEQYF. The chain has TRBV4-3 and TRBJ2-7, with D maybe TRBD1 (6 bases). The CDR3 length is 17 residues. Germline values: CDR1 LGHNA, CDR2 YSLEER. V lost 0 bases to trimming and J lost 3 bases, with 18 bases between them.

The chain has TRBV28 and TRBJ2-1; D is perhaps TRBD2 (5 bases). The CDR3 has 12 residues. Germline V gene data show CDR1 as MDHEN and CDR2 as SYDVKM. V was pared by 5 bases and J by 4 bases, with 6 bases between. CDR3 residues: CASSEGYNEQFF. Here the CDR3 DNA reads TGTGCCAGCAGTGAGGGATACAATGAGCAGTTCTTC.

This chain links TRBV13 with TRBJ2-7, with 8 bases aligning to TRBD2. CDR1 and CDR2 from the germline V gene are PRHDT and FYEKMQ (reference sequence). The ends lost 6 bases at V and 2 bases at J; junction bases unmatched: 6. CDR3 size: 14 residues. Here the CDR3 DNA reads TGTGCCAGCAGACCATCGGGGGGGCCCTACGAGCAGTACTTC. This codes for CASRPSGGPYEQYF. The whole variable domain, remainder taken from reference TRBV13 and TRBJ2-7, is AAGVIQSPRHLIKEKRETATLKCYPIPRHDTVYWYQQGPGQDPQFLISFYEKMQSDKGSIPDRFSAQQFSDYHSELNMSSLELGDSALYFCASRPSGGPYEQYFGPGTRLTVT.

V and J are TRBV29-1 and TRBJ2-1; the match to TRBD2 covers 10 bases. Germline CDR1 reads SQVTM; CDR2 reads ANQGSEA. This CDR3 is built from 14 residues. With V trimmed by 3 bases and J by 10 bases, 9 bases remained unmatched. CDR3 DNA: TGCAGCGTTGAGAGGTCTAGCGGGAGACGCGAGCAGTTCTTC. It encodes CSVERSSGRREQFF.

The V gene is TRBV5-4, the J gene TRBJ1-5; D is perhaps TRBD1 (6 bases). Germline CDR1 reads SGHNT; CDR2 reads YYREEE (reference sequence). Trimming cost V 3 bases and J 4 bases, with 11 bases left between them. The length of the CDR3 is 14 residues. In DNA, the CDR3 is TGTGCCAGCAGCTCAGGGGAAAGGAATCAGCCCCAGCATTTT. The encoded protein is CASSSGERNQPQHF.

V usage is TRBV29-1 and J usage is TRBJ2-2, with TRBD2 identical over 7 bases. Germline CDR1 SQVTM, CDR2 ANQGSEA. V was pared by 4 bases and J by 0 bases, with 11 bases of the junction left unmatched. The CDR3 contains 17 residues. CDR3: CSVGRTRTLTNTGELFF. CDR3 sequence (DNA): TGCAGCGTTGGACGGACTAGAACCTTAACGAACACCGGGGAGCTGTTTTTT.

V and J are TRBV27 and TRBJ2-1, with D tentatively TRBD1 (6 bases). Germline loops: CDR1 MNHEY, CDR2 SMNVEV (reference sequence). This CDR3 region has 12 residues. Trimming pared 5 bases from V and 6 bases from J, leaving 8 bases between. The CDR3 DNA follows: TGTGCCAGCAGTCTCAGGGGCAATGAGCAGTTCTTC. Amino acid sequence: CASSLRGNEQFF.

V is TRBV25-1 and J is TRBJ2-6, with D perhaps matching TRBD2 (5 bases). The CDR3 has 15 residues. CDR1 MGHDK and CDR2 SYGVNS come from the germline V gene. V was clipped by 8 bases and J by 4 bases, with 15 bases between them. In DNA, the CDR3 is TGTGCCAGCGCCCAGGACGGGAACGGGGCCAACGTCCTGACTTTC. It yields the protein CASAQDGNGANVLTF.

This chain links TRBV19 with TRBJ2-1; D not certain. Germline values: CDR1 LNHDA, CDR2 SQIVND (reference sequence). Trimming took 5 bases from V and 4 from J, leaving 9 bases between them. The CDR3 loop spans 13 amino acids. The CDR3 nucleotides are TGTGCCAGTAGTTTTACCGGGTACAATGAGCAGTTCTTC. Its translation is CASSFTGYNEQFF.

The J gene is TRBJ2-3, the V gene TRBV7-9; D is perhaps TRBD2 (6 bases). The CDR3 runs to 17 residues. V was shortened by 4 bases and J by 7 bases, with 24 bases between the two germline ends. Germline V lookup: CDR1 SEHNR, CDR2 FQNEAQ (reference sequence). CDR3 DNA sequence: TGTGCCAGCAGCTCCCCGACTAGTCGGCGGGGAGACCATACGCAGTATTTT. Translated, it gives CASSSPTSRRGDHTQYF.

The chain is built from TRBV27 and TRBJ1-1; D is unresolved. CDR1 is MNHEY and CDR2 is SMNVEV in the germline V gene (reference sequence). The V gene lost 3 bases and the J gene lost 1 base, with 9 bases spanning the gap. The CDR3 is 14 residues long. The CDR3 DNA is TGTGCCAGCAGTTTTGGACTGGCGAACACTGAAGCTTTCTTT. It is translated as CASSFGLANTEAFF.

The V call is TRBV2, the J call TRBJ2-7; maybe TRBD1 (5 bases). V dropped 3 bases and J dropped 2 bases, with 11 bases sitting between them. Looked up from germline, CDR1 is SNHLY and CDR2 is FYNNEI. The CDR3 is made up of 14 amino acids. The CDR3 loop is CASSDRTGAYEQYF. The DNA for the CDR3 is TGTGCCAGCAGTGACCGAACAGGAGCCTACGAGCAGTACTTC.